This T cell receptor (beta chain) was captured in a study of blood T cell repertoires in COVID-19. Whole-study context: Some COVID-19 samples were acute and others convalescent; all came from the United States, Italy and Spain.

This CDR3 spans 14 amino acids. V was pared by 5 bases and J by 4 bases, with 6 bases of the junction left unmatched. From germline, CDR1 is SQVTM and CDR2 ANQGSEA. Only in-frame clones appear in the TCRdb table, and some are missing; sequencing was by immunoSEQ multiplex PCR. The sample has some 46,000 clones, about 87% seen once. Sequencing used peripheral blood. The receptor's source is a human donor in a cohort sampled during active COVID-19. V gene TRBV29-1 combines with J gene TRBJ2-1; 9 nucleotides line up with TRBD2. The CDR3 sequence: CSVSMTSGYNEQFF. Here the CDR3 DNA reads TGCAGCGTTTCCATGACTAGCGGATACAATGAGCAGTTCTTC.